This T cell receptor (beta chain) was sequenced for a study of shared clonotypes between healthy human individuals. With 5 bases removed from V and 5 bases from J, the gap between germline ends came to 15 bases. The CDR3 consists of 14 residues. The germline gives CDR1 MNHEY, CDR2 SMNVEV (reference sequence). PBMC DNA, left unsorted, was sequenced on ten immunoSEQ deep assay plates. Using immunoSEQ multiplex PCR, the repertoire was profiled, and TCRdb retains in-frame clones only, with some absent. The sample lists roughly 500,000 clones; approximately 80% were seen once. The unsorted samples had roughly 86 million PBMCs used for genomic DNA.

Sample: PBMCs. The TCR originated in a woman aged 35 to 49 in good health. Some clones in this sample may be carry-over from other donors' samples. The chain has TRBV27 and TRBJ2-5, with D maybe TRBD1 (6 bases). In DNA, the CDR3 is TGTGCCAGCAGTGTTGGCAGGGGAAGTGAGACCCAGTACTTC. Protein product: CASSVGRGSETQYF.